Each of the 21 T cell receptor delta chains below was sequenced from the same sample in a study of delta chains in infants with herpesvirus infections (dated by TCRdb to 2022 to 2025). The library was produced with RT-PCR. Sequencing was performed on an Illumina MiSeq. To generate TCR cDNA, PBMC RNA underwent reverse transcription with SuperScript II using gamma-chain- and delta-chain-specific primers. Via CATT, TCRdb reprocessed the public reads, and rows with identical DNA were then joined. The sample profile shows a few hundred delta-chain clones; under 70% of them were found once. Roughly a quarter of the sample rests with the top ten. The sequencing used peripheral blood, collected at time point 4 of longitudinal follow-up. The receptors shown here come from a human donor who was a Ugandan infant, either HIV-exposed or HIV-unexposed (not recorded which).

Concerning this clone: A far larger clone is just one base off, so this is likely a read error. V usage is TRDV2 and J usage is TRDJ1; unclear D gene. CDR3 length: 15 residues. CDR1 is GEAIGNYY and CDR2 is EKD in the germline V gene. In DNA form, the CDR3 reads TGTGCCTGTGGCACCCCCGCAACTAGGACCGATAAACTCATCTTT. Encoded protein: CACGTPATRTDKLIF.

Comments on this clone: With a far larger clone one base away, a read error is the likely cause. The genes are TRDV1 and TRDJ1; D may be TRDD2 (6 bases). CDR3 length: 18 amino acids. The germline V gene encodes CDR1 TSWWSYY and CDR2 QGS. CDR3 region: CALGSRGSYGWERGKRIF. The CDR3 coding sequence is TGTGCTCTTGGGTCCCGTGGGTCCTACGGCTGGGAAAGGGGTAAACGCATCTTT.

Of note for this clone: The likely explanation is a read error, given a far larger clone one base away. J is TRDJ1 and V is TRAV23/DV6; TRDD3 matches at 13 bases. The CDR3 totals 19 residues. Per germline, CDR1 NTAFDY and CDR2 IRPDVSE (reference sequence). DNA of the CDR3: TGTGCTGGGCCCGTCTTCACGTTCGTACTGGGGGATACGTTAATTGAACTCATCTTT. This encodes CAGPVFTFVLGDTLIELIF.

Note on this clone: It is likely a read error: a sequence one base away is far more abundant. This chain connects TRDV1 to TRDJ1, with 9 nucleotides matching TRDD2. With 4 bases clipped from V and 4 bases from J, the junction kept 25 bases outside the gene matches. Germline V lookup: CDR1 TSWWSYY, CDR2 QGS. This CDR3 is 21 amino acids long. The CDR3 spells CALGVPPSYFGLGKRSDKLIF. In DNA form, the CDR3 reads TGTGCTCTTGGGGTTCCCCCTTCCTACTTTGGACTGGGGAAGCGGAGCGATAAACTCATCTTT.

Turning to this clone: A read error is the likely source, as a far larger clone sits one nucleotide away. This chain connects TRDV1 to TRDJ1, with 10 bases lining up with TRDD3. This CDR3 region has 23 residues. V lost 4 bases, J lost 0 bases, and 26 bases stayed unmatched. Germline CDR1 and CDR2: TSWWSYY and QGS. CDR3 protein: CALGAMDLSWGISLHPYTDKLIF. CDR3 nucleotide sequence: TGTGCTCTTGGGGCCATGGACCTATCCTGGGGGATATCCCTCCACCCGTACACCGATAAACTCATCTTT.

This clone is hyperexpanded (1% or more) in the sample. In the same sample, other DNA sequences code for this CDR3. The chain employs TRDV2 and TRDJ3; TRDD3 agrees at 10 bases. With 4 bases clipped from V and 0 bases from J, the junction kept 11 bases outside the gene matches. Germline-derived CDR1 and CDR2 are GEAIGNYY and EKD. This CDR3 has 20 amino acids. The CDR3 spells CACEKLLGDKSSWDTRQMFF. CDR3 nucleotides: TGTGCCTGTGAAAAACTTCTGGGGGATAAGAGCTCCTGGGACACCCGACAGATGTTTTTC.

As regards this clone: This probably arose from a read error, given a far larger clone one base away. Other DNA sequences of this sample code for an identical CDR3. The chain is built from TRDV1 and TRDJ2, with 10 bases that match TRDD3. The length of the CDR3 is 24 residues. V shed 7 bases and J 4 bases; nucleotides not matched to a gene: 33. In germline, CDR1 is TSWWSYY, CDR2 QGS. The CDR3 here is CALETPRRRGDWGILAVWTAQLFF. CDR3 in DNA: TGTGCTCTTGAAACCCCGCGGAGGAGGGGGGATTGGGGGATACTTGCGGTGTGGACAGCACAACTCTTCTTT.

Concerning this clone itself: This probably arose from a read error, given a far larger clone one base away. The identical CDR3 is also encoded by other nucleotide sequences in the sample. This sequence joins TRDV3 and TRDJ1, with D unresolved. The CDR3 contains 15 residues. Germline loops: CDR1 TVYSNPD, CDR2 GDNSRS (reference sequence). As DNA, the CDR3 is TGTGCCTTTATAAATCCGTACTGTCTTACCGATAAACTCATCTTC. The encoded protein is CAFINPYCLTDKLIF.

Worth noting for this clone: This is likely an artifact of a read error, given a far larger clone one base away. The sample has other DNA sequences that encode this CDR3 too. V is TRDV1 and J is TRDJ1; 10 bases align to TRDD3. Germline CDR1 is TSWWSYY and CDR2 is QGS. V lost 0 bases and J lost 10; bases outside the gene matches: 20. The CDR3 is made up of 19 amino acids. DNA of the CDR3: TGTGCTCTTGGGGAACTGCCCTACAGGGTACTGGGGGATTGGATCGGACTCATCTTT. It is translated as CALGELPYRVLGDWIGLIF.

As concerns this clone: A far more abundant clone sits one base away, making this likely a read error. CDR3 sequence reads: CACEHMDLTGGSYTDKLIF. Here the CDR3 DNA reads TGTGCCTGTGAGCACATGGATCTAACTGGGGGATCCTACACCGATAAACTCATCTTT. The chain is built from TRDV2 and TRDJ1; 10 bases line up with TRDD3. Germline assignment: CDR1 GEAIGNYY and CDR2 EKD. The CDR3 has 19 amino acids. J gave up 0 bases and V 4 bases, and 16 bases lay outside the gene matches.

Worth noting for this clone: Possible read error: a much larger clone is one base away. The chain combines TRDV1 with TRDJ1, with 12 bases lining up with TRDD3. Germline CDR1 and CDR2: TSWWSYY and QGS. The V segment lost 3 bases and the J segment 3 bases; nucleotides outside the gene matches: 32. This CDR3 is 25 amino acids long. The CDR3 is CALGDRNSFLHLTVLGDTHADKLIF. Written as DNA, the CDR3 is TGTGCTCTTGGGGATCGAAACTCCTTCCTCCATTTGACCGTACTGGGGGATACTCACGCCGATAAACTCATCTTT.

Worth noting for this clone: A far more abundant clone sits one base away, making this likely a read error. The V gene is TRDV2, the J gene TRDJ3; possible D gene TRDD3, 6 bases. This CDR3 has 18 amino acids. V lost 3 bases and J lost 2, with 16 bases in between. CDR1 is GEAIGNYY, CDR2 EKD, per germline. The CDR3 is CACDSGEYGTWDTRQMFF. The DNA for the CDR3 is TGTGCCTGTGACTCTGGGGAATACGGCACCTGGGACACCCGACAGATGTTTTTC.

This clone turned up a few times. This likely came from a read error, as a far larger clone is one base away. The rearrangement links TRDV2 to TRDJ3, with TRDD3 matching over 11 bases. The V gene's germline CDR1 is GEAIGNYY and CDR2 EKD. This CDR3 has 19 residues. CDR3 protein: CACDKVLGDSSWDARQMFF. The CDR3 DNA reads TGTGCCTGTGACAAAGTACTGGGGGATAGCTCCTGGGACGCCCGACAGATGTTTTTC.

As for this clone: A far larger clone is one nucleotide away, so this likely arose from a read error. The chain combines TRDV1 with TRDJ1, with D perhaps given as TRDD2 or TRDD3 (5 bases each). Trimming shortened V by 7 bases and J by 0 bases, and 30 bases separated the two germline ends. Germline V gene data show CDR1 as TSWWSYY and CDR2 as QGS. CDR3 length: 20 residues. The CDR3 protein is CALDPPYSPTWDPYTDKLIF. CDR3 nucleotide sequence: TGTGCTCTTGACCCTCCTTATTCCCCTACTTGGGATCCGTACACCGATAAACTCATCTTT.

A remark on this clone: With only one base between it and a far larger clone, this is likely a read error. The chain has TRAV38-2/DV8 and TRDJ1; TRDD2 or TRDD3 may be the D gene (7 bases each). This CDR3 has 20 residues. CDR1 is TSESDYY, CDR2 QEAYKQQN, per germline. The CDR3 loop reads CAYRIPTRGGGGLYTGKLIF. CDR3 DNA sequence: TGTGCTTATAGGATTCCTACCCGTGGGGGAGGCGGTTTGTACACCGGTAAACTCATCTTT.

In its sample, this clone was seen once. This likely stems from a read error, as it lies one base from a far larger clone. The chain is built from TRDV1 and TRDJ1, with 7 bases matching TRDD3. CDR3 length: 20 amino acids. Trimming took 0 bases from V and 0 from J; bases not matched to a gene: 16. Germline V gives CDR1 TSWWSYY, CDR2 QGS. CDR3 bases: TGTGCTCTTGGGGAACTCCTACTGGGGATGTGTCCTGAGTACACCGATAAACTCATCTTT. Translation gives CALGELLLGMCPEYTDKLIF.

Worth noting for this clone: A far larger clone differs by one base, so this is likely a read error. The CDR3 protein is CAFSIWGLYTEKLIF. CDR3 coding DNA: TGTGCCTTTAGTATCTGGGGGTTATACACCGAGAAACTCATCTTT. The gene calls are TRDV3 and TRDJ1, with TRDD3 identical over 7 bases. The CDR3 spans 15 residues. The V gene's germline CDR1 is TVYSNPD and CDR2 GDNSRS (reference sequence).

Regarding this clone: A far bigger clonotype differs at one base, so this is likely a read error. The CDR3 DNA follows: TGTGCCTTTACCTGGTGGATAACCACCGATAAACTCATCTTT. Protein: CAFTWWITTDKLIF. The chain couples TRDV3 to TRDJ1; D possibly corresponds to TRDD3 (5 bases). The germline V and J ends were trimmed by 1 base and 1 base, with 13 bases remaining between them. Looked up from germline, CDR1 is TVYSNPD and CDR2 is GDNSRS (reference sequence). The CDR3 extends over 14 amino acids.

By frequency in the sample, this clone is large. The sample contains more than one DNA sequence encoding this CDR3. The rearrangement uses TRDV2 and TRDJ1, with TRDD3 matching 10 bases. J lost 0 bases, V lost 4 bases, and 16 bases had no gene match. Germline CDR1 and CDR2: GEAIGNYY and EKD. The CDR3 extends over 19 amino acids. Here the CDR3 reads CACEPMDLTGGSYTDKLIF. As DNA, the CDR3 is TGTGCCTGTGAGCCCATGGATCTAACTGGGGGATCCTACACCGATAAACTCATCTTT.

Of note for this clone: A read error is likely here: a far larger clone is one base away. This CDR3 is also generated by other DNA sequences in the sample. J is TRDJ1 and V is TRDV1, with D perhaps matching TRDD3 (6 bases). CDR3 length: 17 amino acids. Trimming removed 9 bases at V and 4 bases at J, with 27 bases between. From germline, CDR1 is TSWWSYY and CDR2 QGS. The CDR3 is CALGTLGTWGSVDKLIF. CDR3 sequence (DNA): TGTGCTCTCGGAACCCTCGGGACCTGGGGATCCGTCGATAAACTCATCTTT.

This clone was found once. A far larger clone is just one base off, so this is likely a read error. The chain couples TRDV1 to TRDJ1; TRDD2 might be the D (6 bases). The ends were cut back, 7 bases at V and 7 bases at J, with 31 bases in the middle. Germline V gene data show CDR1 as TSWWSYY and CDR2 as QGS. This CDR3 region has 18 residues. CDR3 loop: CALESRGSYGWERGKLIF. CDR3 DNA sequence: TGTGCTCTTGAGTCCCGTGGGTCCTACGGCTGGGAAAGGGGTAAACTCATCTTT.